This T cell receptor beta chain came from a study of control samples from healthy donors and cancer patients. TCRdb's table, derived via immunoSEQ multiplex PCR, lists solely in-frame clones and lacks some. Seen here are about 160,000 clones, about 94% observed once, and the top ten hold around 8.5%. CDR1 is SGHRS and CDR2 is YFSETQ in the germline V gene. V gave up 7 bases and J gave up 3 bases; unmatched junction bases: 5. CDR3 length equals 13 residues. The sequencing sample was made of blood. The rearrangement joins TRBV5-1 to TRBJ1-1, with 8 bases that match TRBD1. The sequence derives from a woman between 35 and 50 years old in good health. The CDR3 reads CASHMDRDTEAFF. For the CDR3, the DNA is TGCGCCAGCCATATGGACAGGGACACTGAAGCTTTCTTT. The whole variable domain, remainder taken from reference TRBV5-1 and TRBJ1-1, is KAGVTQTPRYLIKTRGQQVTLSCSPISGHRSVSWYQQTPGQGLQFLFEYFSETQRNKGNFPGRFSGRQFSNSRSEMNVSTLELGDSALYLCASHMDRDTEAFFGQGTRLTVV.